This T cell receptor (beta chain) was profiled in a study of blood T cell repertoires in COVID-19. Whole-study context: Donors in the United States, Italy and Spain gave samples during acute or convalescent COVID-19. T cells, B-cell-depleted T cells, or PBMCs supplied cDNA or gDNA.

In the authors' methods: Researchers report that nucleated cell counts were estimated from reference gene primer amplification. The assay was immunoSEQ multiplex PCR, and TCRdb's table has in-frame clones only and misses some. V and J calls plus clone size are reproduced from that table; the DNA served to infer D and trimming. This sample has around 140,000 clones, with 75% to 90% found just once. Patients of the Seattle cohort, enrolled during active infection, were followed longitudinally. Looked up from germline, CDR1 is MNHEY and CDR2 is SVGAGI. Trimming cost V 10 bases and J 3 bases, with 10 bases left between them. The CDR3 loop spans 11 amino acids.

The sequencing input was peripheral blood. The gene calls are TRBV6-5 and TRBJ2-7, with D possibly matching TRBD1 (5 bases). The sequence was collected from a man between 18 and 29 years old with COVID-19, enrolled during active disease. The CDR3 DNA sequence: TGTGCCACCGCTAGGGGCTACGAGCAGTACTTC. Translation: CATARGYEQYF.